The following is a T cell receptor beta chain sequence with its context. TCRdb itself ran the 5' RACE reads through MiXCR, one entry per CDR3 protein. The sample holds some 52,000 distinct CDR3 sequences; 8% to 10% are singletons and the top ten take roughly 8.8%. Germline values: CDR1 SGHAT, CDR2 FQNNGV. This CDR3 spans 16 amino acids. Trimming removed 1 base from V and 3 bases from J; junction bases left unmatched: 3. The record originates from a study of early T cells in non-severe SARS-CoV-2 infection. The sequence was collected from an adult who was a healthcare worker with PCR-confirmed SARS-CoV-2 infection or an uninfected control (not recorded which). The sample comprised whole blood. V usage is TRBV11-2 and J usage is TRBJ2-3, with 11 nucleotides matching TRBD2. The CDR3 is CASSLVASGRTDTQYF. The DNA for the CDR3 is TGTGCCAGCAGCTTAGTGGCTAGCGGGAGGACAGATACGCAGTATTTT.